This T cell receptor (beta chain) was observed in a study of cytomegalovirus exposure and HLA in healthy donors. Germline loops: CDR1 MNHNY, CDR2 SVGAGI (reference sequence). The V segment lost 3 bases and the J segment 5 bases; nucleotides outside the gene matches: 4. The CDR3 is made up of 13 amino acids. Here immunoSEQ multiplex PCR was the method, and the copy in TCRdb shows in-frame clones only, minus some. In the table there are 100,000 to 120,000 clones, 70% to 90% of which are singletons. A note on this clone: Its antigen is unknown.

Study outcomes and limitations: Investigators reported 150 to 200 TCR beta chains as tied to cytomegalovirus. According to a later analysis, TCR clusters from the first cohort tended to co-occur in the 120 or so validation repertoires.

This rearrangement joins TRBV6-6 to TRBJ2-7, with TRBD1 identical over 7 bases. The sequenced sample was PBMCs. This clonotype originated in a woman aged 25-40 years in good health and CMV-seropositive. The CDR3 loop reads CASSYQTGHEQYF. CDR3 nucleotides: TGTGCCAGCAGTTATCAGACAGGGCACGAGCAGTACTTC.